The entry that follows covers one T cell receptor beta chain sequence. Its antigen is unidentified. The treatment is: oral pan-JAK inhibitor, 5-10 mg twice daily. Peripheral blood and lesional scalp punch biopsies came from alopecia areata patients. The data belong to a study of CD8+ T cells in alopecia areata. The study, taken as a whole, reports: On tofacitinib, scalp clonality and expanded CD8+ clones among top 100 fell significantly.

Investigators isolated RNA and reverse transcribed it into cDNA to act as the sequencing template. Measured with immunoSEQ multiplex PCR; TCRdb has only the in-frame clones, and not every one. The table shows fewer than 110,000 clones, with 65% to 90% occurring only once. The sequences come from CD8+ T cells sorted from blood, collected at week 34, from a patient treated with tofacitinib. The receptor was derived from a human donor with alopecia areata.

The CDR3 DNA is TGTGCCAGCAGCCGCACAGAGACCGGGGAGCTGTTTTTT. This encodes CASSRTETGELFF. V and J are TRBV5-6 and TRBJ2-2; the D is unclear. Per germline, CDR1 SGHDT and CDR2 YYEEEE. V was clipped by 4 bases and J by 5 bases, with 9 bases between them. This CDR3 has 13 amino acids. Supplemented by reference TRBV5-6 and TRBJ2-2, the full variable domain reads DAGVTQSPTHLIKTRGQQVTLRCSPKSGHDTVSWYQQALGQGPQFIFQYYEEEERQRGNFPDRFSGHQFPNYSSELNVNALLLGDSALYLCASSRTETGELFFGEGSRLTVL.